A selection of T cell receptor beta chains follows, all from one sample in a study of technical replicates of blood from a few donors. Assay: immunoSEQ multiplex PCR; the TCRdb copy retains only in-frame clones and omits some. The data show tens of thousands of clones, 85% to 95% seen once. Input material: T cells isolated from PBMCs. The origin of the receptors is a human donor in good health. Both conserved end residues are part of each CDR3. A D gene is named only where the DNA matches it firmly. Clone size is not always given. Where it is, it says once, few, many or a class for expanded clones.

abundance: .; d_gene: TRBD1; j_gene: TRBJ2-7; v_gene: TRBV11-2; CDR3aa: CASSSRDRGYEQYF; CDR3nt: TGTGCCAGCAGCTCCAGAGACAGGGGTTACGAGCAGTACTTC
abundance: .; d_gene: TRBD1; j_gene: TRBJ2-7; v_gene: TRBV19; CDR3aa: CASGDRPYEQYF; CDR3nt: TGTGCCAGCGGGGACAGACCCTACGAGCAGTACTTC
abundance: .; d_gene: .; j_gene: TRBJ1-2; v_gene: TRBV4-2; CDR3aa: CASSQDLEGWVGYTF; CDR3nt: TGTGCCAGCAGCCAAGATTTGGAGGGGTGGGTTGGCTACACCTTC
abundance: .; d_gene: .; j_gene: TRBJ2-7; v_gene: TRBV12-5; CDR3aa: CASGYEGEQYF; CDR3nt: TGTGCTAGTGGTTACGAGGGTGAACAGTACTTC
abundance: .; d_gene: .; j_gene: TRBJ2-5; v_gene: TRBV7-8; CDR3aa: CASSPRRSQETQYF; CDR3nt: TGTGCCAGCAGCCCACGGCGGAGCCAAGAGACCCAGTACTTC
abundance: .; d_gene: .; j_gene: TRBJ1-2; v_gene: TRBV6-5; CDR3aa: CASSPGGGRRLGYTF; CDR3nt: TGTGCCAGCAGTCCAGGAGGAGGGAGGAGACTTGGCTACACCTTC
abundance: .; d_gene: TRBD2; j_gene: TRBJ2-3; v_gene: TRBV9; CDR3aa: CASTTSGKVTDTQYF; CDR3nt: TGTGCCAGCACCACAAGCGGGAAGGTAACAGATACGCAGTATTTT
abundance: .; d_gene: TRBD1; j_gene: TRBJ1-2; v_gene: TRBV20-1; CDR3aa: CSAATGGGYTF; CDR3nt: TGCAGTGCTGCTACAGGGGGTGGCTACACCTTC
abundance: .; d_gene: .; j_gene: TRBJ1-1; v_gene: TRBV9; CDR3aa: CASSVGMGGTEAFF; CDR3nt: TGTGCCAGCAGCGTAGGTATGGGAGGGACTGAAGCTTTCTTT
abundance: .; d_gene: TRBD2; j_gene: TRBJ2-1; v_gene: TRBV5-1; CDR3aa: CASSLAPGGLGQDEQFF; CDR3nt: TGCGCCAGCAGCTTGGCCCCTGGGGGACTAGGGCAAGATGAGCAGTTCTTC
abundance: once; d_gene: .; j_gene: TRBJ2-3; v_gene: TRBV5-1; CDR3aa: CASSFPSSTDTQYF; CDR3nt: TGCGCCAGCAGCTTTCCGTCTAGCACAGATACGCAGTATTTT
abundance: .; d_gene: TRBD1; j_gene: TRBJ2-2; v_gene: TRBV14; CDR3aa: CASSQGDRGVLFF; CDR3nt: TGTGCCAGCAGCCAAGGGGACAGGGGGGTCCTGTTTTTT
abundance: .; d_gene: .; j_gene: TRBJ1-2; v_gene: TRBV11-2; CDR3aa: CASSLTTWGGPSNYGYTF; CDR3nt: TGTGCCAGCAGCCTGACTACTTGGGGGGGCCCTTCGAACTATGGCTACACCTTC
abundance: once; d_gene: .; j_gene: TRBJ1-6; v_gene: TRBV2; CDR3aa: CASSGGRLGWSPLHF; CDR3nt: TGTGCCAGCAGTGGAGGGCGGCTAGGGTGGTCACCCCTCCACTTT
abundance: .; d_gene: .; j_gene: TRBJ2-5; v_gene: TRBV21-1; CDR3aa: CASSVHPGLSWTQYF; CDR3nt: TGTGCCAGCAGCGTACACCCAGGGTTGAGTTGGACCCAGTACTTC
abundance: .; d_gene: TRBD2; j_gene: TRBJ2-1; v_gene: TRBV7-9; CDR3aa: CASSISGRINEQFF; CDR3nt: TGTGCCAGCAGCATTAGCGGGAGGATCAATGAGCAGTTCTTC
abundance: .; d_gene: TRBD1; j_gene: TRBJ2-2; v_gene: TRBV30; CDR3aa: CAWRSQGAGAGELFF; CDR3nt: TGTGCCTGGAGAAGCCAGGGGGCAGGAGCCGGGGAGCTGTTTTTT
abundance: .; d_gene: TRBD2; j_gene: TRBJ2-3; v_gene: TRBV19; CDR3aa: CASSAQAGGSTDTQYF; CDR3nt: TGTGCCAGTAGTGCCCAAGCGGGGGGAAGCACAGATACGCAGTATTTT
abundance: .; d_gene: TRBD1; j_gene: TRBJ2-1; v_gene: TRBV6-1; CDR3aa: CASSDGQGVYNEQFF; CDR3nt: TGTGCCAGCAGTGATGGACAGGGGGTCTACAATGAGCAGTTCTTC
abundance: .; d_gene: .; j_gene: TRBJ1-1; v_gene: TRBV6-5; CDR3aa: CASSSGDETEAFF; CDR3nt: TGTGCCAGCAGTTCAGGGGATGAGACTGAAGCTTTCTTT
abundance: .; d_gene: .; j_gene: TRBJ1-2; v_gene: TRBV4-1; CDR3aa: CASSQSTGRDNYGYTF; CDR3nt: TGCGCCAGCAGCCAGTCTACAGGGCGTGATAACTATGGCTACACCTTC
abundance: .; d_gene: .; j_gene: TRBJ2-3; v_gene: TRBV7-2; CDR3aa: CASSLGPGSQPQYF; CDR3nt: TGTGCCAGCAGCTTAGGCCCCGGTAGCCAACCGCAGTATTTT
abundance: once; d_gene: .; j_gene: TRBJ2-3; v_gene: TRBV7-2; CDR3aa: CASSVRGAEDTQYF; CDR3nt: TGTGCCAGCAGCGTTCGGGGGGCGGAAGATACGCAGTATTTT
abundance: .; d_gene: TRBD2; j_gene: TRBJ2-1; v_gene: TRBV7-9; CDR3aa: CASSLARDYPNEQFF; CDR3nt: TGTGCCAGCAGCTTAGCGAGGGACTATCCGAATGAGCAGTTCTTC
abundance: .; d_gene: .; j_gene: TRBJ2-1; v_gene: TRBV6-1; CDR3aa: CASSVAPPGERSYNEQFF; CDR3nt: TGTGCCAGCAGTGTGGCTCCCCCCGGGGAGAGGTCCTACAATGAGCAGTTCTTC
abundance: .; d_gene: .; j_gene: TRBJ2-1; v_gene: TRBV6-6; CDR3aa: CASRPGAGATNEQFF; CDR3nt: TGTGCCAGCAGACCCGGGGCAGGGGCGACCAATGAGCAGTTCTTC
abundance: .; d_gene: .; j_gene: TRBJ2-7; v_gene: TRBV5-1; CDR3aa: CASSRLVGGGYEQYF; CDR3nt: TGCGCCAGCAGTCGTTTGGTAGGGGGGGGTTACGAGCAGTACTTC
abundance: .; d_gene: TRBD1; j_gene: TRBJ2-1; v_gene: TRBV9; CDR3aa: CASSVGQGAGNEQFF; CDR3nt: TGTGCCAGCAGCGTAGGACAGGGGGCCGGGAATGAGCAGTTCTTC
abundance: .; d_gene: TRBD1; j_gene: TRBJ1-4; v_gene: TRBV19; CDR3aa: CASSTRQGYSTNEKLFF; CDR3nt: TGTGCCAGTAGTACCCGACAGGGGTATTCGACTAATGAAAAACTGTTTTTT
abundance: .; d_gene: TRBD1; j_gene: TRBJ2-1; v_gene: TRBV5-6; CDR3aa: CASSLGGTGNEQFF; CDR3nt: TGTGCCAGCAGCTTGGGCGGGACAGGCAATGAGCAGTTCTTC
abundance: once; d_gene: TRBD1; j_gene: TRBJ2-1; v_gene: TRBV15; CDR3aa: CATGTGFNEQFF; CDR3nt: TGTGCCACAGGGACAGGGTTCAATGAGCAGTTCTTC
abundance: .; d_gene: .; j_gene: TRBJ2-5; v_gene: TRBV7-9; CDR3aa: CASSLAGGRETQYF; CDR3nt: TGTGCCAGCAGCTTAGCGGGAGGCCGGGAGACCCAGTACTTC
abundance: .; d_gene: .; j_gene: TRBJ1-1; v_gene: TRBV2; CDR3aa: CASLRRNSEAFF; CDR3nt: TGTGCCAGCCTCCGACGGAACAGTGAAGCTTTCTTT
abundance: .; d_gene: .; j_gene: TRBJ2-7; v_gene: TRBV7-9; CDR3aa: CASSPARGEIGYEQYF; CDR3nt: TGTGCCAGCAGCCCCGCACGGGGAGAGATCGGCTACGAGCAGTACTTC
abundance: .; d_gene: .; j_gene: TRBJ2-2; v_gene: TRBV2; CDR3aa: CASHKEANTGELFF; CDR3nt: TGTGCCAGCCACAAAGAGGCGAACACCGGGGAGCTGTTTTTT
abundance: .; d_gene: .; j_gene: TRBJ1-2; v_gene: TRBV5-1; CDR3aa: CASSPDRLYGYTF; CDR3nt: TGCGCCAGCAGCCCCGACAGGCTCTATGGCTACACCTTC
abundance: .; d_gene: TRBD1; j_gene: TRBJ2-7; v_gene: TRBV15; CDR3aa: CATSRDGDSIYEQYF; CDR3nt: TGTGCCACCAGCAGAGATGGGGACAGTATCTACGAGCAGTACTTC
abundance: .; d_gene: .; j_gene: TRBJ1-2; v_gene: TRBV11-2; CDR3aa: CASSLVRLRDYGYTF; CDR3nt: TGTGCCAGCAGCTTAGTACGGTTGAGGGACTATGGCTACACCTTC
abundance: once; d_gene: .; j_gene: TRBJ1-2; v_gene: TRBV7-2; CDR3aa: CASSPTARVDYGYTF; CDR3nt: TGTGCCAGCAGCCCCACCGCCAGGGTGGACTATGGCTACACCTTC
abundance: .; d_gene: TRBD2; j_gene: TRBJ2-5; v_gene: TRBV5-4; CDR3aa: CASSAPTSGLKETQYF; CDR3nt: TGTGCCAGCAGCGCCCCGACTAGCGGGTTGAAAGAGACCCAGTACTTC